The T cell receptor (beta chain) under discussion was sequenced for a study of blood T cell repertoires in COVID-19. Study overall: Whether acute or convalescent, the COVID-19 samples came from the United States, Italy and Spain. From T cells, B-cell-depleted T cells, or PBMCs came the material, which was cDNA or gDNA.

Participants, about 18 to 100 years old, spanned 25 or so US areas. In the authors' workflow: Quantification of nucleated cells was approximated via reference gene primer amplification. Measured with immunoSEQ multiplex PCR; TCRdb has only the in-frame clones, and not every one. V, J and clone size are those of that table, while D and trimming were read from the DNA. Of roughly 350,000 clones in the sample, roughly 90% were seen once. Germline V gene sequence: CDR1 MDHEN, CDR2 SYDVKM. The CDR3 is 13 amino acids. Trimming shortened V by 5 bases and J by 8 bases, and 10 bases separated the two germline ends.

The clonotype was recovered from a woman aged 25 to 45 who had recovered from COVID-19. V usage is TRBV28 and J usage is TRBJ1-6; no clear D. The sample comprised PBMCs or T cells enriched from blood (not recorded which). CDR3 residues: CASSPWLDSPLHF. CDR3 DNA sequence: TGTGCCAGCAGTCCATGGCTTGATTCACCCCTCCACTTT.